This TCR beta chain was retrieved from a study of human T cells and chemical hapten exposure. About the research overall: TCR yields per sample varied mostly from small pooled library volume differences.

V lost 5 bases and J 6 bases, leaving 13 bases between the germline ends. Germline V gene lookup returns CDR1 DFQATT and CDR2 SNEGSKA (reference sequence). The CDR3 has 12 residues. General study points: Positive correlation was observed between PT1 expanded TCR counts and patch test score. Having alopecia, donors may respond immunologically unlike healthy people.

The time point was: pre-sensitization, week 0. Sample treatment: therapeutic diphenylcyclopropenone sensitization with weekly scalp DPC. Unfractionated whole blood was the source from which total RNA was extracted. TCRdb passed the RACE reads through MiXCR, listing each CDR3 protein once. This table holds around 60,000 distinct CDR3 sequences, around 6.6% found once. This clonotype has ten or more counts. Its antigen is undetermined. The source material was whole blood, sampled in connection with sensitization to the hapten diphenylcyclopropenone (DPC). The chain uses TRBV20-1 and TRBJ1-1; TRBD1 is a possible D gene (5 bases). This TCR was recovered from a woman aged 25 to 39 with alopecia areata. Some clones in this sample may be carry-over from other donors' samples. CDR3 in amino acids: CSALWGGSEAFF. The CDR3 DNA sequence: TGCAGTGCTCTCTGGGGGGGGTCTGAAGCTTTCTTT.